What follows describes a single TCR beta chain. The sample belongs to a study of shared clonotypes between healthy human individuals. This CDR3 spans 15 amino acids. Germline V gene lookup returns CDR1 LNHDA and CDR2 SQIVND (reference sequence). V was pared by 3 bases and J by 0 bases, with 9 bases between. In the sorted-subset replicate PCRs, about 190 ng DNA, some 30,000 T cell genomes, was used. Per the original data handling: ImmunoSEQ supplied junction-only sequences lacking quality scores, so filtering was different. Clones were sequenced by immunoSEQ multiplex PCR, and TCRdb holds only the in-frame ones, with some missing. V, J and clone size are taken as reported in that table, and D and trimming were inferred from the DNA itself. The sample holds roughly 1,100,000 clones; about 76% are singletons and the top ten take approximately 1.5%.

The rearrangement links TRBV19 to TRBJ2-1; D unresolved. The specimen was memory CD4+ T cells sorted from blood. Subset reported: CD45RA-negative fraction. The clonotype comes from a man aged 18 to 30 in good health. CDR3 sequence: CASSIELSSYNEQFF. The CDR3 nucleotides read TGTGCCAGTAGTATTGAGTTAAGCTCCTACAATGAGCAGTTCTTC.